The 20 T cell receptor beta chains listed next were all sequenced from one sample in a study of CD4 T cells in relation to SARS-CoV-2 and coronaviruses. Before the COVID-19 pandemic, during about 2011-2019, CD4+ T cells were taken from unexposed donors. The assay was immunoSEQ multiplex PCR, and TCRdb's table has in-frame clones only and misses some. The table includes around 56,000 clones, 80% to 90% detected once. The sequencing input was memory CD4+ T cells from PBMCs. The receptors stem from a human donor in good health.

This chain links TRBV6-6 with TRBJ2-5; a weak D match, TRBD2 (6 bases). Trimming stripped 2 bases from V and 3 bases from J, with 10 bases between. Looked up from germline, CDR1 is MNHNY and CDR2 is SVGAGI (reference sequence). The CDR3 sequence is 14 residues long. CDR3 region: CASSYQAGEETQYF. Here the CDR3 DNA reads TGTGCCAGCAGTTACCAAGCGGGCGAAGAGACCCAGTACTTC.

This clone was picked up a small number of times. The genes are TRBV2 and TRBJ1-6; no firm D call. This CDR3 comprises 11 residues. CDR1 SNHLY and CDR2 FYNNEI come from the germline V gene. V lost 7 bases and J lost 7, with 5 bases in between. CDR3 protein: CASTRNSPLHF. The CDR3, as DNA: TGTGCCAGCACGAGGAATTCACCCCTCCACTTT.

The rearrangement joins TRBV9 to TRBJ2-7; 9 bases are shared with TRBD2. The V segment lost 3 bases and the J segment 6 bases; nucleotides outside the gene matches: 10. CDR1 is SGDLS, CDR2 YYNGEE, per germline. The CDR3 runs to 15 residues. DNA for the CDR3: TGTGCCAGCAGCGCGTTGGGAGCGGGAGGTGGCGAGCAGTACTTC. Encoded protein: CASSALGAGGGEQYF.

The genes are TRBV9 and TRBJ2-2, with TRBD2 as a possible D gene (5 bases). The germline V gene encodes CDR1 SGDLS and CDR2 YYNGEE. Between the trimmed V and J ends, which lost 0 bases and 2 bases, there was a span of 11 bases. The CDR3 is 16 residues long. CDR3 coding DNA: TGTGCCAGCAGCGTAGCGGTCGCGGGTAACACCGGGGAGCTGTTTTTT. The encoded protein is CASSVAVAGNTGELFF.

This chain connects TRBV19 to TRBJ2-1; 7 nucleotides agree with TRBD1. CDR1 and CDR2 (germline): LNHDA, SQIVND (reference sequence). V lost 5 bases and J lost 6; bases outside the gene matches: 10. This CDR3 is built from 15 residues. CDR3 sequence reads: CASSLRQGMRNEQFF. The CDR3 region has the DNA TGTGCCAGTAGTCTCCGACAGGGAATGCGCAATGAGCAGTTCTTC.

The sample holds one count of this clone. The V call is TRBV2, the J call TRBJ2-7, with 7 bases fitting TRBD1. CDR1 is SNHLY, CDR2 FYNNEI, per germline. The CDR3 sequence is 15 residues long. Trimming cost V 0 bases and J 2 bases; bases outside gene matches: 4. The CDR3 region is CASSEAGTATYEQYF. Written as DNA, the CDR3 is TGTGCCAGCAGTGAAGCCGGGACAGCAACCTACGAGCAGTACTTC.

The rearrangement links TRBV7-3 to TRBJ2-3; 7 positions agree with TRBD1. The CDR3 runs to 14 residues. V lost 3 bases to trimming and J lost 3 bases; unmatched junction nucleotides: 3. Per the germline V gene, CDR1 is SGHTA and CDR2 is FQGTGA. CDR3 loop: CASSFGTVTDTQYF. CDR3 coding DNA: TGTGCCAGCAGCTTCGGGACAGTTACAGATACGCAGTATTTT.

The J gene is TRBJ2-1, the V gene TRBV18, with TRBD2 as a possible D gene (6 bases). Deletions cut 2 bases from V and 16 bases from J, with 27 bases between. The CDR3 consists of 16 residues. Looked up from germline, CDR1 is KGHSH and CDR2 is LQKENI. The CDR3 here is CASSPSGQAGSGALFF. CDR3 nucleotides: TGTGCCAGCTCACCATCGGGCCAAGCTGGGTCGGGAGCGTTATTCTTC. The full variable domain, with the rest looked up from reference TRBV18 and TRBJ2-1, is NAGVMQNPRHLVRRRGQEARLRCSPMKGHSHVYWYRQLPEEGLKFMVYLQKENIIDESGMPKERFSAEFPKEGPSILRIQQVVRGDSAAYFCASSPSGQAGSGALFFGPGTRLTVL.

This clone appeared once. The chain is built from TRBV6-2 or TRBV6-3 and TRBJ2-6; a weak D match, TRBD2 (6 bases). The CDR3 covers 14 residues. The V end lost 6 bases, the J end lost 4 bases, and 10 bases lay between the germline ends. Per germline, CDR1 MNHEY and CDR2 SVGEGT. CDR3 protein: CASSRTTGANVLTF. In DNA, the CDR3 is TGTGCCAGCAGCCGGACTACCGGGGCCAACGTCCTGACTTTC.

The rearrangement links TRBV10-1 to TRBJ2-1, with 13 bases aligning to TRBD2. V trimming: 6 bases; J trimming: 10 bases; junction bases outside the gene matches: 9. The V gene's germline CDR1 is WNHNN and CDR2 SYGVQD (reference sequence). There are 15 residues in the CDR3. DNA of the CDR3: TGCGCCAGCAGCGTCGGGACTAGCGGGACGGTCGAGCAGTTCTTC. Translation: CASSVGTSGTVEQFF.

The V call is TRBV7-9, the J call TRBJ2-5, with TRBD1 matching 10 bases. V lost 5 bases and J lost 5; bases outside the gene matches: 8. The CDR3 has 15 residues. From germline, CDR1 is SEHNR and CDR2 FQNEAQ (reference sequence). CDR3 residues: CASSKGTGAGETQYF. The CDR3 nucleotides are TGTGCCAGCAGCAAAGGGACAGGGGCAGGGGAGACCCAGTACTTC.

The V and J genes are TRBV28 and TRBJ1-5; D unclear. The CDR3 extends over 13 amino acids. In germline, CDR1 is MDHEN, CDR2 SYDVKM. V dropped 3 bases and J dropped 6 bases, with 9 bases sitting between them. The CDR3 DNA sequence: TGTGCCAGCAGTTTCCCGGGGTTTCAGCCCCAGCATTTT. Translation: CASSFPGFQPQHF.

The V gene is TRBV2, the J gene TRBJ2-6; D is unresolved. V was shortened by 8 bases and J by 0 bases, with 5 bases between the two germline ends. This CDR3 spans 13 amino acids. CDR1 is SNHLY, CDR2 FYNNEI, per germline. CDR3 in DNA: TGTGCCAGCCTCAGCTCTGGGGCCAACGTCCTGACTTTC. It specifies CASLSSGANVLTF.

The chain couples TRBV7-9 to TRBJ2-1; TRBD1 agrees at 8 bases. With 1 base clipped from V and 7 bases from J, the junction kept 6 bases outside the gene matches. The CDR3 contains 15 residues. CDR1 and CDR2 from the germline V gene are SEHNR and FQNEAQ (reference sequence). This CDR3 reads CASSLGTGSRNEQFF. In DNA, the CDR3 is TGTGCCAGCAGCTTAGGGACAGGGAGTAGGAATGAGCAGTTCTTC.

This sequence joins TRBV19 and TRBJ2-1; D ambiguous. The CDR3 totals 14 residues. Germline CDR1 and CDR2: LNHDA and SQIVND (reference sequence). Trimming left V 2 bases short and J 4 bases short, with 9 bases between. The CDR3 is CASSISRAYNEQFF. The CDR3 DNA is TGTGCCAGTAGTATAAGCAGAGCGTACAATGAGCAGTTCTTC.

V is TRBV28 and J is TRBJ1-2, with D unclear. Deletions cut 2 bases from V and 11 bases from J, with 12 bases between. This CDR3 has 12 residues. Germline assignment: CDR1 MDHEN and CDR2 SYDVKM. CDR3 protein: CASSLLGTEYTF. For the CDR3, the DNA is TGTGCCAGCAGTTTACTCGGAACGGAGTACACCTTC.

J is TRBJ2-2 and V is TRBV7-6; D unclear. V was trimmed by 0 bases and J by 4 bases, leaving 9 bases between them. This CDR3 comprises 15 residues. Germline CDR1 is SGHVS and CDR2 is FNYEAQ. CDR3 in amino acids: CASSLALASTGELFF. Here the CDR3 DNA reads TGTGCCAGCAGCTTAGCGCTGGCCTCCACCGGGGAGCTGTTTTTT. Complete variable domain (other parts from reference TRBV7-6 and TRBJ2-2): GAGVSQSPRYKVTKRGQDVALRCDPISGHVSLYWYRQALGQGPEFLTYFNYEAQQDKSGLPNDRFSAERPEGSISTLTIQRTEQRDSAMYRCASSLALASTGELFFGEGSRLTVL.

The rearrangement joins TRBV7-2 to TRBJ2-1; no definite D call. The V and J ends lost 1 base and 8 bases respectively, with 12 bases between them. Germline V gene data show CDR1 as SGHTA and CDR2 as FQGNSA. The CDR3 runs 14 residues. CDR3 bases: TGTGCCAGCAGCTTAGAATTCTCGACTTATGAGCAGTTCTTC. Translation: CASSLEFSTYEQFF.

This sequence joins TRBV5-5 and TRBJ1-5; D remains ambiguous. Trimming left V 4 bases short and J 3 bases short, with 17 bases between. The CDR3 is 16 residues long. Germline V CDR1 and CDR2: SGHKS, YYEKEE (reference sequence). The CDR3 protein is CASSGGDGSNNQPQHF. The CDR3 DNA follows: TGTGCCAGCAGCGGCGGGGATGGGAGCAACAATCAGCCCCAGCATTTT.

The rearrangement links TRBV7-2 to TRBJ2-7; 7 bases align to TRBD2. Germline V gene lookup returns CDR1 SGHTA and CDR2 FQGNSA. Unmatched junction bases numbered 4, after V lost 1 base and J lost 1 base. The length of the CDR3 is 15 residues. In DNA, the CDR3 is TGTGCCAGCAGCTTAGGCGGGACTATATCCTACGAGCAGTACTTC. It encodes CASSLGGTISYEQYF.